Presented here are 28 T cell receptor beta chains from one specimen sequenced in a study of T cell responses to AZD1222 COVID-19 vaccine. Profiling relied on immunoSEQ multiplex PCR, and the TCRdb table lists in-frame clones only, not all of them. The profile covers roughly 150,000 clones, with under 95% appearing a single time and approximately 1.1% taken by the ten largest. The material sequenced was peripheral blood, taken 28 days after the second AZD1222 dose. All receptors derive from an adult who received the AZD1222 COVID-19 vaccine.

The CDR3 region is CASSLSGRAGDTGELFF. The DNA for the CDR3 is TGCGCCAGCAGCTTGTCCGGGCGGGCCGGGGACACCGGGGAGCTGTTTTTT. This chain links TRBV5-1 with TRBJ2-2, with D perhaps TRBD2 (5 bases). V lost 1 base and J 3 bases, leaving 16 bases between the germline ends. Looked up from germline, CDR1 is SGHRS and CDR2 is YFSETQ. The CDR3 sequence is 17 residues long.

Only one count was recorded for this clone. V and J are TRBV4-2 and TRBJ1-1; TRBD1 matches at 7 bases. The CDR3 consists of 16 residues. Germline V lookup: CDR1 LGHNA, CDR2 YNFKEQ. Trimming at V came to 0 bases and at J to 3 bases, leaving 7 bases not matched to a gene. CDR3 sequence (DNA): TGTGCCAGCAGCCAAGAGTCTCCAGGGGGGTACACTGAAGCTTTCTTT. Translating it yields CASSQESPGGYTEAFF.

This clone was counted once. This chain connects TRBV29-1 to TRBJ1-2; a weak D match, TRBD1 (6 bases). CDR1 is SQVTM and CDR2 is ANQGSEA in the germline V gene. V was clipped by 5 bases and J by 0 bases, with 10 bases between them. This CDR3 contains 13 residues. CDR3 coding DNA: TGCAGCGTTACAGGGAGAGCTAACTATGGCTACACCTTC. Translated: CSVTGRANYGYTF.

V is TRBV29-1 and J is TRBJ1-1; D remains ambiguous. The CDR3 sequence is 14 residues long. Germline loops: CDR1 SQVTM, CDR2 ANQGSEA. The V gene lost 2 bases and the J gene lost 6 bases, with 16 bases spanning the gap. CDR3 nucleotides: TGCAGCGTTGAACCCCGGGCAAGTCAGGCTGAAGCTTTCTTT. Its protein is CSVEPRASQAEAFF.

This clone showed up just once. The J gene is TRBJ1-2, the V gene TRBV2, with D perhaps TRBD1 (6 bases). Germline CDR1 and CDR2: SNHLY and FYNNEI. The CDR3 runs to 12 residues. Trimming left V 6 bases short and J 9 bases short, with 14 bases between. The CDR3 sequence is CASRGDRFSYTF. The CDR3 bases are TGTGCCAGCAGGGGAGACAGGTTCAGCTACACCTTC.

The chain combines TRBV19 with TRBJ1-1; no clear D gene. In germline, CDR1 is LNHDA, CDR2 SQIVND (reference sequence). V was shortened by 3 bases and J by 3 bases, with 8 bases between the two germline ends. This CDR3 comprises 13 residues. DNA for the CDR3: TGTGCCAGTAGTATTCTTTCCTACACTGAAGCTTTCTTT. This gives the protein CASSILSYTEAFF.

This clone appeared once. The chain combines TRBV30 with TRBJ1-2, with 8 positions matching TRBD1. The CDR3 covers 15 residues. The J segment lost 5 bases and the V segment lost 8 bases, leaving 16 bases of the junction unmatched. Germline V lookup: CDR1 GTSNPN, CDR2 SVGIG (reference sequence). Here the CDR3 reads CAKGLGDRRRYGYTF. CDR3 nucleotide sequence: TGTGCCAAGGGATTGGGGGACAGGAGACGATATGGCTACACCTTC.

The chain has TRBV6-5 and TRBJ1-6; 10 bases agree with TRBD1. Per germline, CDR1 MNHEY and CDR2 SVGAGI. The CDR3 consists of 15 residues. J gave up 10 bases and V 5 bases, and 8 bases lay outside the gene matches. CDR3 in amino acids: CASSNTGTGESPLHF. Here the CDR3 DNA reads TGTGCCAGCAGTAACACCGGGACAGGGGAATCACCCCTCCACTTT.

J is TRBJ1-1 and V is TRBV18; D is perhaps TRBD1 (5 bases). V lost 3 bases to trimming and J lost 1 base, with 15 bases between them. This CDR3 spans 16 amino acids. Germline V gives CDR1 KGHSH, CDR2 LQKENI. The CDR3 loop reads CASSPTGGFGNTEAFF. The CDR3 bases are TGTGCCAGCTCACCTACAGGTGGATTCGGGAACACTGAAGCTTTCTTT. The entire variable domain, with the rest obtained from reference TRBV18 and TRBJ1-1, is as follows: NAGVMQNPRHLVRRRGQEARLRCSPMKGHSHVYWYRQLPEEGLKFMVYLQKENIIDESGMPKERFSAEFPKEGPSILRIQQVVRGDSAAYFCASSPTGGFGNTEAFFGQGTRLTVV.

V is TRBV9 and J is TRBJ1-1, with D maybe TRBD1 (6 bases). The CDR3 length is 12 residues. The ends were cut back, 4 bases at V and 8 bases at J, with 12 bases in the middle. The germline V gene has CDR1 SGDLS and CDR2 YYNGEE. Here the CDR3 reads CASSKVGTEAFF. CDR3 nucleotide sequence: TGTGCCAGCAGCAAAGTCGGGACAGAAGCTTTCTTT.

CDR3 sequence reads: CATSSSRPSEGETQYF. CDR3 nucleotides: TGTGCCACCAGCAGTTCCCGGCCAAGTGAGGGGGAGACCCAGTACTTC. The chain couples TRBV15 to TRBJ2-5; perhaps D is TRBD1 or TRBD2 (5 bases each). Trimming took off 3 bases at V and 5 bases at J, with 19 bases between the two ends. The CDR3 is 16 residues long. The germline gives CDR1 LNHNV, CDR2 YYDKDF (reference sequence).

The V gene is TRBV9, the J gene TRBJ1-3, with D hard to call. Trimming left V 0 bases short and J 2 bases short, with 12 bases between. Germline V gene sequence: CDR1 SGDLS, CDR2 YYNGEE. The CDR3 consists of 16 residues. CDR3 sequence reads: CASSVGELPPGNTIYF. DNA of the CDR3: TGTGCCAGCAGCGTAGGGGAGCTACCCCCTGGAAACACCATATATTTT.

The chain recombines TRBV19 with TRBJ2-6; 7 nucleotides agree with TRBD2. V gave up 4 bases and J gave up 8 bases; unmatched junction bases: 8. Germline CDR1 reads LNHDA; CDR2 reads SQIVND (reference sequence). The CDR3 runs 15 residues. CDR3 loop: CASSTGGREPNVLTF. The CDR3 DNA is TGTGCCAGTAGTACGGGGGGTAGGGAGCCCAACGTCCTGACTTTC. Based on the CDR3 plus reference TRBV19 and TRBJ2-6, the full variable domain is DGGITQSPKYLFRKEGQNVTLSCEQNLNHDAMYWYRQDPGQGLRLIYYSQIVNDFQKGDIAEGYSVSREKKESFPLTVTSAQKNPTAFYLCASSTGGREPNVLTFGAGSRLTVL.

Here the CDR3 reads CASSPGQGFEAFF. The CDR3 DNA sequence: TGTGCCAGCTCACCGGGACAGGGTTTTGAAGCTTTCTTT. V usage is TRBV18 and J usage is TRBJ1-1; 9 nucleotides align to TRBD1. The V and J ends lost 3 bases and 7 bases, in that order; junction bases with no gene match: 3. Germline V gene lookup returns CDR1 KGHSH and CDR2 LQKENI. CDR3 length: 13 amino acids.

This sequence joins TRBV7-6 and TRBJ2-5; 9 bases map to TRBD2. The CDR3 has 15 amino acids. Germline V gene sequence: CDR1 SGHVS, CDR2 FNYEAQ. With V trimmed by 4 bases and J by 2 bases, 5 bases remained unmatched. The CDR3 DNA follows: TGTGCCAGCAGCTCCCTTAGCGGGGGTCAAGAGACCCAGTACTTC. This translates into CASSSLSGGQETQYF.

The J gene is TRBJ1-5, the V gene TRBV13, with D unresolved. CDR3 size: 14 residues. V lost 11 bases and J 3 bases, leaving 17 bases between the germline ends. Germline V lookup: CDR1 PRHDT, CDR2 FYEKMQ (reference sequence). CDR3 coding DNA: TGTGCCCTGCCCCAACCGGGGTTCAATCAGCCCCAGCATTTT. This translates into CALPQPGFNQPQHF.

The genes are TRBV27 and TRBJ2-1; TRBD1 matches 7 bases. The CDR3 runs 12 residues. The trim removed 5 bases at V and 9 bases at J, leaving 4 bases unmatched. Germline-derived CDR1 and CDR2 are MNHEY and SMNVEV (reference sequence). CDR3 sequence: CASSQTGSEQFF. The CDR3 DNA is TGTGCCAGCAGTCAGACAGGGAGTGAGCAGTTCTTC.

CDR3 sequence reads: CATSARNTGELFF. The DNA for the CDR3 is TGTGCCACCAGTGCTAGAAACACCGGGGAGCTGTTTTTT. The chain links TRBV24-1 to TRBJ2-2; D unclear. Between the trimmed V and J ends, which lost 5 bases and 2 bases, there was a span of 5 bases. There are 13 residues in the CDR3. The germline V gene has CDR1 KGHDR and CDR2 SFDVKD.

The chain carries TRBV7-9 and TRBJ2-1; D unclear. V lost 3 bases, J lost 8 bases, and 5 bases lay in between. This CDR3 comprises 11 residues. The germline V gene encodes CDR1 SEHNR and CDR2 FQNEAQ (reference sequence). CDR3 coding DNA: TGTGCCAGCAGCTTTCCGGATGAGCAGTTCTTC. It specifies CASSFPDEQFF.

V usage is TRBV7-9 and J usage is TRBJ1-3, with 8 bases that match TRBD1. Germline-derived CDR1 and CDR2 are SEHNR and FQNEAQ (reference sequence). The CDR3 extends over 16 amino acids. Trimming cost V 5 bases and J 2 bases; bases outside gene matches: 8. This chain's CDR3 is CASSIPQGAAGNTIYF. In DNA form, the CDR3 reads TGTGCCAGCAGCATCCCCCAGGGGGCGGCTGGAAACACCATATATTTT.

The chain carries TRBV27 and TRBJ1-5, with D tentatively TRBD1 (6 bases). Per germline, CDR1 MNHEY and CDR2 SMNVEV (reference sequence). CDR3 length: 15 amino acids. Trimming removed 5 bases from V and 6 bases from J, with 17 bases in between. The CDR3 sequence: CASSLIHRDGQPQHF. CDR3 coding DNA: TGTGCCAGCAGTCTAATCCACAGGGACGGTCAGCCCCAGCATTTT.

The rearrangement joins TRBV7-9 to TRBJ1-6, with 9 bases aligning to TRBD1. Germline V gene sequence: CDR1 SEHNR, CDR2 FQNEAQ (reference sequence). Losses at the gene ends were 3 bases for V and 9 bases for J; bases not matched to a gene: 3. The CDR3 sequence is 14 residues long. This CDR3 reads CASSFRDRASPLHF. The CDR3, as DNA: TGTGCCAGCAGCTTCCGGGACAGGGCTTCACCCCTCCACTTT. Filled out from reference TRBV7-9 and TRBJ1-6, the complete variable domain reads DTGVSQNPRHKITKRGQNVTFRCDPISEHNRLYWYRQTLGQGPEFLTYFQNEAQLEKSRLLSDRFSAERPKGSFSTLEIQRTEQGDSAMYLCASSFRDRASPLHFGNGTRLTVT.

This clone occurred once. The CDR3 DNA is TGCAGCGTTGAAGGACGGCGCCTGGGAGCTTTCTTT. Translated: CSVEGRRLGAFF. The chain links TRBV29-1 to TRBJ1-1; D remains ambiguous. CDR1 is SQVTM, CDR2 ANQGSEA, per germline. Trimming took off 1 base at V and 10 bases at J, with 13 bases between the two ends. The CDR3 has 12 amino acids. The complete variable domain, with remaining parts taken from reference TRBV29-1 and TRBJ1-1, reads SAVISQKPSRDICQRGTSLTIQCQVDSQVTMMFWYRQQPGQSLTLIATANQGSEATYESGFVIDKFPISRPNLTFSTLTVSNMSPEDSSIYLCSVEGRRLGAFFGQGTRLTVV.

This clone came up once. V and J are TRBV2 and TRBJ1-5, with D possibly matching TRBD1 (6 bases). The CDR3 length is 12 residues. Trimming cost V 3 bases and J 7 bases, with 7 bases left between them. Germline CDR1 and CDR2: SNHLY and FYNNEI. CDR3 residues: CASSDRGQPQHF. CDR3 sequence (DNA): TGTGCCAGCAGTGATAGGGGGCAGCCCCAGCATTTT.

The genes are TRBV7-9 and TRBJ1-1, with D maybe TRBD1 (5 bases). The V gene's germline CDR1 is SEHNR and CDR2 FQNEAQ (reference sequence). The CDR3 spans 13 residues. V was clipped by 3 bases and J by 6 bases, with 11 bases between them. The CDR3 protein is CASSFTQGAEAFF. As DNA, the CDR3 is TGTGCCAGCAGCTTTACTCAGGGCGCTGAAGCTTTCTTT.

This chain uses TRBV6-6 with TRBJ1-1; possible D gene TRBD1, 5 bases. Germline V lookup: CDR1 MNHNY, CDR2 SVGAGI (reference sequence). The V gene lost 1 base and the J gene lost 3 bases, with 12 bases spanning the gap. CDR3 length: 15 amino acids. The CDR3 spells CASSYFRTGDTEAFF. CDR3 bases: TGTGCCAGCAGTTACTTTCGGACGGGGGACACTGAAGCTTTCTTT.

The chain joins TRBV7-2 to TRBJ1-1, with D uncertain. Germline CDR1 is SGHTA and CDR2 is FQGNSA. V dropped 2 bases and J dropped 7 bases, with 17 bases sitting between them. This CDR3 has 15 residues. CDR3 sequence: CASSLISPSTSEAFF. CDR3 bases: TGTGCCAGCAGCTTAATCTCACCGAGCACCAGTGAAGCTTTCTTT.

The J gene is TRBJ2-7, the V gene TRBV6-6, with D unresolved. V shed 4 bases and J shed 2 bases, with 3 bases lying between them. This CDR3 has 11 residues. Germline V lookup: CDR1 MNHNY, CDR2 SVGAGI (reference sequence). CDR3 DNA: TGTGCCAGCAGTTCGACCTACGAGCAGTACTTC. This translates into CASSSTYEQYF.